The sequence of this T cell receptor (beta chain) was determined in a study of blood T cell repertoires in COVID-19. Study overall: From the United States, Italy and Spain came samples of acute and convalescent COVID-19.

The length of the CDR3 is 14 residues. V shed 9 bases, J shed 0 bases, and the junction held 3 bases outside the gene matches. Germline V gene sequence: CDR1 KGHDR, CDR2 SFDVKD. Method: immunoSEQ multiplex PCR; TCRdb's copy keeps in-frame clones and lacks some. The data hold 300,000 to 400,000 clones, with around 80% observed a single time. The rearrangement uses TRBV24-1 and TRBJ2-2, with 7 bases matching TRBD2. The material sequenced was peripheral blood. This sequence originates from a man younger than 40 with active or convalescent COVID-19. As DNA, the CDR3 is TGTGCCACCGGGGGGGTCGCGAACACCGGGGAGCTGTTTTTT. This encodes CATGGVANTGELFF.